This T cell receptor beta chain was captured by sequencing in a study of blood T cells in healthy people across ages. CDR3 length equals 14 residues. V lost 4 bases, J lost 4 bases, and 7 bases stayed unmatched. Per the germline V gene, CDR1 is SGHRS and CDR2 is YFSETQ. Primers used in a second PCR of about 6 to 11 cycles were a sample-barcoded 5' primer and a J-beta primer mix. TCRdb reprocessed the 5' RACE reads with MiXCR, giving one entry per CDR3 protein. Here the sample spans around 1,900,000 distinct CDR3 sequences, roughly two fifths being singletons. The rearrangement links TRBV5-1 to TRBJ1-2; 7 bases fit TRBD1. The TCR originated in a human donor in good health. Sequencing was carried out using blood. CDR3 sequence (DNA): TGCGCCAGCAGCGCGCCGGGACAGCGCTATGGCTACACCTTC. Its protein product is CASSAPGQRYGYTF.